The T cell receptor (beta chain) described here comes from a study of glioma-infiltrating T cells. The study's findings and limits: Above-expected tissue-blood divergence occurred in all gliomas, most in low-grade ones. Very few CDR3 sequences were shared between tissue and blood.

Amplification of TCR alpha and beta CDR3 regions from RNA used iRepertoire nested multiplex PCR. For one-step reverse transcription and amplification, about 85-400 ng of tissue mRNA or PBMC total RNA was used. TCRdb itself ran the multiplex PCR reads through MiXCR, one entry per CDR3 protein. The sample holds over 100,000 distinct CDR3 sequences, 25% seen once. With 2 bases removed from V and 7 bases from J, the gap between germline ends came to 15 bases. Germline V gene lookup returns CDR1 SNHLY and CDR2 FYNNEI. The CDR3 runs to 15 residues. This clonotype has ten or more counts. Antigen unknown. The source is a human donor with low-grade glioma or glioblastoma, undergoing nonglioma brain surgery, or in good health (not recorded which). This chain joins TRBV2 and TRBJ1-5, with D maybe TRBD1 (5 bases). The sample taken for sequencing was glioma tissue, nonneoplastic brain tissue, or PBMCs (not recorded which). CDR3: CASSETGGSGQPQHF. CDR3 bases: TGTGCCAGCAGTGAAACCGGGGGATCAGGCCAGCCCCAGCATTTT. The full variable domain, rest sourced from reference TRBV2 and TRBJ1-5, is EPEVTQTPSHQVTQMGQEVILRCVPISNHLYFYWYRQILGQKVEFLVSFYNNEISEKSEIFDDQFSVERPDGSNFTLKIRSTKLEDSAMYFCASSETGGSGQPQHFGDGTRLSIL.